These 22 T cell receptor beta chains were sequenced from one sample in a study of shared clonotypes between healthy human individuals. TCRdb keeps only in-frame clones here, not all; method: immunoSEQ multiplex PCR. The table has hundreds of thousands of clones, almost 95% seen once. Naive CD8 cells lacked CD45RO and underwent positive selection for CCR7, leaving out terminally differentiated effector memory CD45RA+ cells. The material sequenced was naive CD8+ T cells sorted from blood. The receptor set was obtained from a man younger than 45 in good health.

V usage is TRBV5-6 and J usage is TRBJ2-6; no definite D call. Trimming cost V 0 bases and J 1 base, with 8 bases left between them. Looked up from germline, CDR1 is SGHDT and CDR2 is YYEEEE. This CDR3 has 16 residues. This chain's CDR3 is CASSLDALSGANVLTF. The CDR3 bases are TGTGCCAGCAGCTTGGACGCCCTATCTGGGGCCAACGTCCTGACTTTC.

The J gene is TRBJ2-1, the V gene TRBV27; 12 bases map to TRBD2. CDR1 is MNHEY, CDR2 SMNVEV, per germline (reference sequence). V was pared by 5 bases and J by 8 bases, with 13 bases of the junction left unmatched. The CDR3 totals 17 residues. The CDR3, as DNA: TGTGCCAGCAGTCCTTTCCAACTAGCGGGAGGAGGGCATGAGCAGTTCTTC. This sequence encodes CASSPFQLAGGGHEQFF.

This clone was found a few times. Other DNA sequences in the sample encode the same CDR3. CDR3 region: CASSLAAGELFF. In nucleotides, the CDR3 is TGTGCCAGCAGCTTAGCAGCCGGGGAGCTGTTTTTT. The chain joins TRBV7-9 to TRBJ2-2; D not resolved. The length of the CDR3 is 12 residues. CDR1 and CDR2 from the germline V gene are SEHNR and FQNEAQ (reference sequence). The V end was cut by 0 bases, the J end by 6 bases, with 2 bases between.

The V call is TRBV4-3, the J call TRBJ2-7; D remains unclear. Between the trimmed V and J ends, which lost 0 bases and 0 bases, there was a span of 6 bases. The CDR3 sequence is 14 residues long. CDR1 and CDR2 from the germline V gene are LGHNA and YSLEER. The CDR3 DNA reads TGCGCCAGCAGCCAAGAACGGTACTCCTACGAGCAGTACTTC. This translates into CASSQERYSYEQYF.

The chain joins TRBV27 to TRBJ2-7, with D uncertain. The V and J ends lost 5 bases and 3 bases respectively, with 8 bases between them. The CDR3 runs to 12 residues. Germline CDR1 is MNHEY and CDR2 is SMNVEV (reference sequence). As DNA, the CDR3 is TGTGCCAGCAGTCCATCACGCTACGAGCAGTACTTC. Residues: CASSPSRYEQYF.

J is TRBJ2-1 and V is TRBV7-9; D possibly corresponds to TRBD2 (6 bases). Germline V gives CDR1 SEHNR, CDR2 FQNEAQ (reference sequence). This CDR3 comprises 16 residues. V lost 1 base and J 6 bases, leaving 16 bases between the germline ends. CDR3 in DNA: TGTGCCAGCAGCTTAGGGCGGGACCCGCCCTTCAATGAGCAGTTCTTC. Amino acid sequence: CASSLGRDPPFNEQFF. The whole variable domain, filled in from reference TRBV7-9 and TRBJ2-1, reads DTGVSQNPRHKITKRGQNVTFRCDPISEHNRLYWYRQTLGQGPEFLTYFQNEAQLEKSRLLSDRFSAERPKGSFSTLEIQRTEQGDSAMYLCASSLGRDPPFNEQFFGPGTRLTVL.

This clone appeared once. The chain links TRBV18 to TRBJ2-3, with 10 bases identical to TRBD2. In germline, CDR1 is KGHSH, CDR2 LQKENI. Germline trimming cut 1 base from V and 2 bases from J; bases unmatched to any gene: 6. There are 17 residues in the CDR3. The CDR3 sequence: CASSPRKLAGVTDTQYF. CDR3 nucleotides: TGTGCCAGCTCACCACGTAAGCTAGCGGGAGTCACAGATACGCAGTATTTT.

The chain carries TRBV2 and TRBJ2-1; 9 nucleotides agree with TRBD1. V was pared by 6 bases and J by 8 bases, with 14 bases of the junction left unmatched. Germline V gene lookup returns CDR1 SNHLY and CDR2 FYNNEI. The CDR3 totals 16 residues. The CDR3 protein is CASSSGQGAGWYEQFF. The DNA for the CDR3 is TGTGCCAGCAGCTCGGGACAGGGTGCGGGGTGGTATGAGCAGTTCTTC.

A single count supports this clone. This rearrangement joins TRBV11-2 to TRBJ2-7; 10 nucleotides align to TRBD1. The CDR3 consists of 18 residues. Germline V gives CDR1 SGHAT, CDR2 FQNNGV. V lost 5 bases, J lost 2 bases, and 15 bases stayed unmatched. The CDR3 region is CASSPVGTGEFGTYEQYF. DNA of the CDR3: TGTGCCAGCAGCCCGGTAGGGACAGGGGAATTCGGGACCTACGAGCAGTACTTC.

The genes are TRBV27 and TRBJ2-4; 10 bases are shared with TRBD2. There are 17 residues in the CDR3. Germline V lookup: CDR1 MNHEY, CDR2 SMNVEV (reference sequence). V lost 4 bases and J lost 0; bases outside the gene matches: 6. CDR3 sequence: CASSSRTSGIAKNIQYF. The CDR3 coding sequence is TGTGCCAGCAGTTCCCGGACTAGCGGAATAGCCAAAAACATTCAGTACTTC.

The chain links TRBV7-2 to TRBJ2-7; TRBD1 might be the D (5 bases). Between the trimmed V and J ends, which lost 2 bases and 2 bases, there was a span of 10 bases. Per germline, CDR1 SGHTA and CDR2 FQGNSA. The CDR3 is made up of 14 amino acids. Here the CDR3 reads CASSLPGLAYEQYF. The CDR3 region has the DNA TGTGCCAGCAGCTTACCAGGGCTGGCCTACGAGCAGTACTTC.

V usage is TRBV4-1 and J usage is TRBJ1-1; D gene uncertain. In germline, CDR1 is MGHRA, CDR2 YSYEKL. The CDR3 totals 15 residues. Trimming cost V 0 bases and J 6 bases, with 14 bases left between them. The DNA for the CDR3 is TGCGCCAGCAGCCAAGAAGGTTCCGGCCTTCCTGAAGCTTTCTTT. Translating gives CASSQEGSGLPEAFF.

The rearrangement joins TRBV5-6 to TRBJ2-5; 7 positions agree with TRBD2. The V gene's germline CDR1 is SGHDT and CDR2 YYEEEE. Trimming removed 3 bases from V and 2 bases from J; junction bases left unmatched: 7. The CDR3 covers 15 residues. This chain's CDR3 is CASSSVGGVQETQYF. CDR3 sequence (DNA): TGTGCCAGCAGCTCCGTTGGGGGGGTGCAAGAGACCCAGTACTTC.

The gene calls are TRBV6-1 and TRBJ1-1; the D is unclear. Germline CDR1 MNHNS, CDR2 SASEGT. This CDR3 is 15 amino acids long. V lost 5 bases to trimming and J lost 5 bases, with 18 bases between them. The CDR3 loop is CASSLPGARGTEAFF. The CDR3 coding sequence is TGTGCCAGCAGTCTGCCCGGTGCCAGAGGAACTGAAGCTTTCTTT.

The rearrangement uses TRBV27 and TRBJ2-1, with 11 positions matching TRBD2. V lost 5 bases, J lost 7 bases, and 10 bases stayed unmatched. This CDR3 contains 16 residues. The V gene's germline CDR1 is MNHEY and CDR2 SMNVEV (reference sequence). CDR3 amino acids: CASSPLVLAGVNEQFF. DNA of the CDR3: TGTGCCAGCAGTCCCTTAGTACTAGCGGGAGTGAATGAGCAGTTCTTC.

The rearrangement joins TRBV7-9 to TRBJ2-7; 7 nucleotides line up with TRBD1. The CDR3 spans 15 residues. CDR1 SEHNR and CDR2 FQNEAQ come from the germline V gene (reference sequence). The J segment lost 0 bases and the V segment lost 4 bases, leaving 6 bases of the junction unmatched. In nucleotides, the CDR3 is TGTGCCAGCAGCTACGACAGGGTGTCCTCCTACGAGCAGTACTTC. It translates to CASSYDRVSSYEQYF.

The gene calls are TRBV5-1 and TRBJ2-1; D perhaps matches TRBD2 (6 bases). The germline V and J ends were trimmed by 4 bases and 2 bases, with 13 bases remaining between them. The germline gives CDR1 SGHRS, CDR2 YFSETQ. This CDR3 has 15 residues. The CDR3: CASSPAGGTYNEQFF. CDR3 nucleotides: TGCGCCAGCAGCCCTGCTGGCGGGACCTACAATGAGCAGTTCTTC.

The chain is built from TRBV28 and TRBJ1-1; D is unclear. Per germline, CDR1 MDHEN and CDR2 SYDVKM. V lost 4 bases to trimming and J lost 3 bases, with 12 bases between them. CDR3 length: 14 residues. The CDR3 loop reads CASSSYAMDTEAFF. The CDR3 DNA reads TGTGCCAGCAGTTCCTATGCGATGGACACTGAAGCTTTCTTT.

This chain uses TRBV11-2 with TRBJ2-5; D is ambiguous. This CDR3 spans 12 amino acids. The V end was cut by 4 bases, the J end by 6 bases, with 9 bases between. In germline, CDR1 is SGHAT, CDR2 FQNNGV. CDR3 in amino acids: CASSSLEKTQYF. In DNA form, the CDR3 reads TGTGCCAGCAGCTCCCTGGAGAAGACCCAGTACTTC.

The genes are TRBV5-1 and TRBJ2-7, with unresolved D. The CDR3 consists of 15 residues. V was pared by 0 bases and J by 5 bases, with 15 bases between. The germline V gene has CDR1 SGHRS and CDR2 YFSETQ. In DNA form, the CDR3 reads TGCGCCAGCAGCTTGGAGCTGAGAGAAAGGGACGAGCAGTACTTC. Amino acids: CASSLELRERDEQYF.

The chain employs TRBV14 and TRBJ2-3; 7 positions agree with TRBD2. Per the germline V gene, CDR1 is SGHDN and CDR2 is FVKESK. Trimming at V came to 3 bases and at J to 3 bases, leaving 9 bases not matched to a gene. The CDR3 sequence is 16 residues long. Here the CDR3 DNA reads TGTGCCAGCAGCCAGAGTATCTGGACTAGAACAGATACGCAGTATTTT. Protein: CASSQSIWTRTDTQYF.

The chain joins TRBV28 to TRBJ2-3; the D gene is possibly TRBD1 (6 bases). Germline CDR1 MDHEN, CDR2 SYDVKM. V was shortened by 3 bases and J by 0 bases, with 10 bases between the two germline ends. This CDR3 comprises 15 residues. CDR3: CASSLDSPSTDTQYF. The CDR3 DNA is TGTGCCAGCAGTTTGGACAGTCCTAGCACAGATACGCAGTATTTT.